Shown below are 29 T cell receptor beta chains from a single sample sequenced in a study of shared clonotypes between healthy human individuals. Generated by immunoSEQ multiplex PCR, the TCRdb table keeps only in-frame clones and is missing some. Of some 600,000 clones detected, approximately 96% appear once; the ten largest clones hold about 0.11%. Naive CD8 cells lacked CD45RO and underwent positive selection for CCR7, leaving out terminally differentiated effector memory CD45RA+ cells. The material sequenced was naive CD8+ T cells sorted from blood. Source of these receptors: a woman aged 30 to 39 in good health.

The chain combines TRBV28 with TRBJ2-3; D is undetermined. The CDR3 has 17 amino acids. V lost 1 base and J 0 bases, leaving 14 bases between the germline ends. Germline lookup yields CDR1 MDHEN and CDR2 SYDVKM. CDR3 sequence: CASSLYGSGYSTDTQYF. The CDR3 nucleotides are TGTGCCAGCAGTTTATACGGGTCCGGTTATAGCACAGATACGCAGTATTTT.

This clone was counted a single time. The sample contains more than one DNA sequence encoding this CDR3. V usage is TRBV28 and J usage is TRBJ2-3; D is unclear. CDR3 size: 12 residues. The germline CDR1 and CDR2 sequences are MDHEN and SYDVKM. Trimming took 6 bases from V and 2 from J, leaving 6 bases between them. DNA for the CDR3: TGTGCCAGCAGCTCGAACACAGATACGCAGTATTTT. The encoded protein is CASSSNTDTQYF.

This clone was detected a few times. The V gene is TRBV5-1, the J gene TRBJ1-1; D perhaps matches TRBD1 (5 bases). CDR3 size: 16 residues. Trimming removed 2 bases at V and 3 bases at J, with 17 bases between. Germline V gene sequence: CDR1 SGHRS, CDR2 YFSETQ. This CDR3 reads CASSFTGIRADTEAFF. CDR3 nucleotides: TGCGCCAGCAGCTTCACCGGGATCAGGGCGGACACTGAAGCTTTCTTT.

The chain recombines TRBV4-2 with TRBJ1-5; 11 nucleotides match TRBD1. Per germline, CDR1 LGHNA and CDR2 YNFKEQ. CDR3 length: 15 residues. Trimming at V came to 3 bases and at J to 2 bases, leaving 0 bases not matched to a gene. CDR3 region: CASSQGQGGNQPQHF. CDR3 sequence (DNA): TGTGCCAGCAGCCAGGGACAGGGGGGCAATCAGCCCCAGCATTTT.

This sequence joins TRBV5-6 and TRBJ1-2; 7 bases fit TRBD1. Germline CDR1 is SGHDT and CDR2 is YYEEEE. V was pared by 0 bases and J by 4 bases, with 6 bases of the junction left unmatched. The CDR3 is 15 residues long. DNA for the CDR3: TGTGCCAGCAGCTTGGCGGGACAGCTGGGCTATGGCTACACCTTC. Residues: CASSLAGQLGYGYTF. The variable domain in full, with the rest retrieved from reference TRBV5-6 and TRBJ1-2, is DAGVTQSPTHLIKTRGQQVTLRCSPKSGHDTVSWYQQALGQGPQFIFQYYEEEERQRGNFPDRFSGHQFPNYSSELNVNALLLGDSALYLCASSLAGQLGYGYTFGSGTRLTVV.

J is TRBJ2-7 and V is TRBV27; D is unresolved. CDR1 MNHEY and CDR2 SMNVEV come from the germline V gene (reference sequence). Trimming took off 5 bases at V and 9 bases at J, with 23 bases between the two ends. The CDR3 is 15 amino acids. The CDR3, as DNA: TGTGCCAGCAGTCCGGCACAGAGCTACTACGAAGGGCAGTACTTC. This encodes CASSPAQSYYEGQYF.

J is TRBJ2-7 and V is TRBV4-1; 9 nucleotides line up with TRBD1. The CDR3 runs 16 residues. V shed 0 bases and J 5 bases; nucleotides not matched to a gene: 8. Germline V lookup: CDR1 MGHRA, CDR2 YSYEKL. CDR3 region: CASSQEPGTGSNEQYF. The CDR3 DNA reads as TGCGCCAGCAGCCAAGAACCCGGGACAGGGTCCAACGAGCAGTACTTC.

J is TRBJ2-3 and V is TRBV10-3; TRBD2 matches 10 bases. After removal of 1 base from V and 2 bases from J, the junction contained 9 bases not matched to a gene. The V gene's germline CDR1 is ENHRY and CDR2 SYGVKD. The CDR3 contains 18 residues. The CDR3 region has the DNA TGTGCCATCAGTGAGTATGATGGACTAGCGGTCATCACAGATACGCAGTATTTT. It yields the protein CAISEYDGLAVITDTQYF.

The CDR3, as DNA: TGTGCCAGCAGGTCCGAAGGGCTGAGCTCCTACGAGCAGTACTTC. Protein: CASRSEGLSSYEQYF. J is TRBJ2-7 and V is TRBV27, with D unclear. Germline values: CDR1 MNHEY, CDR2 SMNVEV (reference sequence). The V end was cut by 6 bases, the J end by 0 bases, with 15 bases between. This CDR3 is built from 15 residues.

The V and J genes are TRBV7-8 and TRBJ2-1; TRBD2 aligns across 10 bases. CDR1 is SGHVS and CDR2 is FQNEAQ in the germline V gene. The CDR3 sequence is 15 residues long. The V segment lost 8 bases and the J segment 3 bases; nucleotides outside the gene matches: 7. CDR3 DNA: TGTGCCAGCCCCCCCGGGACTAGCGACTACAATGAGCAGTTCTTC. Protein product: CASPPGTSDYNEQFF.

The chain is built from TRBV4-2 and TRBJ2-5, with D tentatively TRBD2 (6 bases). The end of the DNA aligns better with TRBJ2-7, so the J call may be wrong. The CDR3 is 15 residues long. CDR1 and CDR2 (germline): LGHNA, YNFKEQ. CDR3: CASSQGAGSSYEQYF. The DNA for the CDR3 is TGTGCCAGCAGCCAAGGGGCGGGGAGCTCCTACGAGCAGTACTTC.

The V call is TRBV6-1, the J call TRBJ2-2, with D perhaps given as TRBD1 or TRBD2 (5 bases each). Germline V gene data show CDR1 as MNHNS and CDR2 as SASEGT. V was clipped by 3 bases and J by 5 bases, with 16 bases between them. The CDR3 is made up of 16 amino acids. The CDR3 nucleotides are TGTGCCAGCAGTGAGCCCGGAGGTCGACAGACCGGGGAGCTGTTTTTT. This codes for CASSEPGGRQTGELFF.

The chain has TRBV29-1 and TRBJ2-1, with D unresolved. Germline CDR1 SQVTM, CDR2 ANQGSEA. The CDR3 is made up of 15 amino acids. Trimming removed 7 bases at V and 3 bases at J, with 19 bases between. The chain's CDR3 is CSAMDVSESYNEQFF. The DNA for the CDR3 is TGCAGCGCCATGGACGTCTCCGAAAGCTACAATGAGCAGTTCTTC.

The V and J genes are TRBV29-1 and TRBJ2-7, with 10 bases identical to TRBD2. This CDR3 contains 15 residues. V lost 7 bases and J lost 0; bases outside the gene matches: 9. Germline CDR1 SQVTM, CDR2 ANQGSEA. The DNA for the CDR3 is TGCAGCGCCGTAGCCTCTAGCGGGGGCTCCTACGAGCAGTACTTC. Amino acids: CSAVASSGGSYEQYF.

This clone has a single count. The V gene is TRBV27, the J gene TRBJ1-1; maybe TRBD1 (5 bases). Germline V gene lookup returns CDR1 MNHEY and CDR2 SMNVEV (reference sequence). The germline V and J ends were trimmed by 7 bases and 10 bases, with 28 bases remaining between them. The CDR3 has 16 amino acids. CDR3 bases: TGTGCCAGCAAGAACCTACTGACAACAGGCCCGATGGGAGCTTTCTTT. It is translated as CASKNLLTTGPMGAFF.

The V and J genes are TRBV28 and TRBJ2-5; D gene ambiguous. CDR1 MDHEN and CDR2 SYDVKM come from the germline V gene. Trimming pared 2 bases from V and 5 bases from J, leaving 15 bases between. The CDR3 totals 15 residues. The DNA of the CDR3 is TGTGCCAGCAGTTTAGTGATCTCCCGGCAGGAGACCCAGTACTTC. It codes for CASSLVISRQETQYF. Full variable domain (outside the CDR3, taken from reference TRBV28 and TRBJ2-5): DVKVTQSSRYLVKRTGEKVFLECVQDMDHENMFWYRQDPGLGLRLIYFSYDVKMKEKGDIPEGYSVSREKKERFSLILESASTNQTSMYLCASSLVISRQETQYFGPGTRLLVL.

This rearrangement joins TRBV19 to TRBJ2-7; D is uncertain. This CDR3 has 14 residues. V dropped 5 bases and J dropped 0 bases, with 11 bases sitting between them. Germline-derived CDR1 and CDR2 are LNHDA and SQIVND (reference sequence). CDR3 protein: CASSSAVASYEQYF. CDR3 bases: TGTGCCAGTAGTTCAGCAGTAGCCTCCTACGAGCAGTACTTC.

This clone came up once. J is TRBJ2-7 and V is TRBV27, with TRBD2 matching over 10 bases. Germline CDR1 reads MNHEY; CDR2 reads SMNVEV (reference sequence). V lost 5 bases to trimming and J lost 5 bases; unmatched junction nucleotides: 12. CDR3 size: 16 residues. CDR3 coding DNA: TGTGCCAGCAGTCAACTCCCTAGCGGGAGTCCCCACGAGCAGTACTTC. Its translation: CASSQLPSGSPHEQYF.

This chain uses TRBV29-1 with TRBJ2-5; the D gene is possibly TRBD2 (6 bases). The V gene's germline CDR1 is SQVTM and CDR2 ANQGSEA. Trimming took 0 bases from V and 0 from J, leaving 8 bases between them. The CDR3 covers 14 residues. CDR3 sequence (DNA): TGCAGCGTTGAAGATGCGGGGTACCAAGAGACCCAGTACTTC. It yields the protein CSVEDAGYQETQYF.

The chain is built from TRBV13 and TRBJ2-7; D remains ambiguous. This CDR3 has 13 amino acids. Trimming stripped 0 bases from V and 4 bases from J, with 7 bases between. Germline V lookup: CDR1 PRHDT, CDR2 FYEKMQ (reference sequence). The CDR3 nucleotides read TGTGCCAGCAGCTTAGGGCTTAAGTACGAGCAGTACTTC. Its translation is CASSLGLKYEQYF. Full variable domain (missing parts from reference TRBV13 and TRBJ2-7): AAGVIQSPRHLIKEKRETATLKCYPIPRHDTVYWYQQGPGQDPQFLISFYEKMQSDKGSIPDRFSAQQFSDYHSELNMSSLELGDSALYFCASSLGLKYEQYFGPGTRLTVT.

The chain joins TRBV6-1 to TRBJ2-7, with 7 bases fitting TRBD1. Trimming cost V 4 bases and J 3 bases; bases outside gene matches: 6. Germline CDR1 reads MNHNS; CDR2 reads SASEGT. The CDR3 extends over 14 amino acids. The CDR3 region has the DNA TGTGCCAGCAGTGCAGGGGGAAGTCTCTACGAGCAGTACTTC. It specifies CASSAGGSLYEQYF.

J is TRBJ2-7 and V is TRBV5-8, with a weak D call TRBD1 (6 bases). V was trimmed by 0 bases and J by 2 bases, leaving 12 bases between them. Germline-derived CDR1 and CDR2 are SGHTS and YDEGEE. The CDR3 has 15 amino acids. CDR3 nucleotide sequence: TGTGCCAGCAGCTTGGAAAAGGACAGTGCCTACGAGCAGTACTTC. This translates into CASSLEKDSAYEQYF.

This clone has only one observation. CDR3 amino acids: CASSQDMSNARRELSHEQYF. The CDR3, as DNA: TGCGCCAGCAGCCAAGATATGTCAAACGCGCGGCGGGAGCTTTCCCACGAGCAGTACTTC. The rearrangement joins TRBV4-1 to TRBJ2-7; 7 bases map to TRBD2. Germline CDR1 and CDR2: MGHRA and YSYEKL. There are 20 residues in the CDR3. The J segment lost 5 bases and the V segment lost 0 bases, leaving 22 bases of the junction unmatched.

The chain joins TRBV4-2 to TRBJ2-7, with 11 bases that match TRBD2. In germline, CDR1 is LGHNA, CDR2 YNFKEQ. This CDR3 has 16 residues. Germline trimming cut 1 base from V and 4 bases from J; bases unmatched to any gene: 6. CDR3 coding DNA: TGTGCCAGCAGCCAAGTTTCGCCTAGCGGGGGGTACGAGCAGTACTTC. Translating gives CASSQVSPSGGYEQYF.

Comments on this clone: This CDR3 is also generated by other DNA sequences in the sample. The chain employs TRBV27 and TRBJ1-5; D perhaps matches TRBD1 (6 bases). The V end was cut by 0 bases, the J end by 4 bases, with 7 bases between. CDR1 is MNHEY, CDR2 SMNVEV, per germline (reference sequence). The CDR3 is made up of 14 amino acids. The CDR3 bases are TGTGCCAGCAGTTTATCGAGGGGGAATCAGCCCCAGCATTTT. Its protein product is CASSLSRGNQPQHF.

The rearrangement links TRBV7-9 to TRBJ1-2; possible D gene TRBD1, 6 bases. The germline V gene encodes CDR1 SEHNR and CDR2 FQNEAQ (reference sequence). V was pared by 4 bases and J by 7 bases, with 16 bases between. CDR3 length: 14 amino acids. In DNA, the CDR3 is TGTGCCAGCAGCTCGCCCGCAGGGGTTGGTGGCTACACCTTC. Translation: CASSSPAGVGGYTF.

About this clone itself: Other DNA sequences in the same sample also yield this CDR3. The CDR3 DNA is TGTGCCAGCAGTTTGACAGGGACCTACGAGCAGTACTTC. Amino acids: CASSLTGTYEQYF. This chain uses TRBV27 with TRBJ2-7, with TRBD1 matching over 7 bases. The V and J ends lost 3 bases and 2 bases, in that order; junction bases with no gene match: 1. Germline assignment: CDR1 MNHEY and CDR2 SMNVEV (reference sequence). The CDR3 totals 13 residues.

The chain employs TRBV4-1 and TRBJ1-5, with 9 bases identical to TRBD1. The J segment lost 4 bases and the V segment lost 1 base, leaving 11 bases of the junction unmatched. The V gene's germline CDR1 is MGHRA and CDR2 YSYEKL. This CDR3 region has 18 residues. The CDR3 here is CASSQGSGTGIENQPQHF. In nucleotides, the CDR3 is TGCGCCAGCAGCCAAGGGTCCGGGACAGGGATCGAAAATCAGCCCCAGCATTTT.

The J gene is TRBJ2-3, the V gene TRBV11-2; D is uncertain. V lost 5 bases, J lost 3 bases, and 9 bases lay in between. The CDR3 loop spans 13 amino acids. CDR1 and CDR2 (germline): SGHAT, FQNNGV. The CDR3 reads CASSGEGTDTQYF. As DNA, the CDR3 is TGTGCCAGCAGCGGAGAAGGGACAGATACGCAGTATTTT.